The clone carrying this T cell receptor (beta chain) was recorded at least ten times. Its specificity is unknown. The entry originates in a study of CD8 T cells in ankylosing spondylitis. General study points: In reactive arthritis synovial fluid and blood, some motif variants had been reported before. A TCR beta motif of about 8 highly homologous variants appeared characteristic of ankylosing spondylitis blood. Disease-linked clones were reportedly significantly enriched in matched ankylosing spondylitis synovial fluid.

Making the TCR beta libraries involved quantitative 5'-RACE with molecular barcodes. TCRdb re-derived calls from the 5' RACE reads in MiXCR, one entry per CDR3 protein. The sample has approximately 200,000 distinct CDR3 sequences; about an eighth are singletons. Germline CDR1 and CDR2: MDHEN and SYDVKM. Trimming took off 8 bases at V and 2 bases at J, with 7 bases between the two ends. The CDR3 sequence is 12 residues long. This clonotype was sampled from a female donor with ankylosing spondylitis or in good health (not recorded which). The gene calls are TRBV28 and TRBJ2-4, with D possibly matching TRBD2 (5 bases). Sequenced input: blood, either unsorted or a sorted T cell fraction (not recorded which). The CDR3 is CASGLSKNIQYF. CDR3 sequence (DNA): TGTGCCAGCGGACTGTCCAAAAACATTCAGTACTTC.